Reported below is one TCR beta chain. Antigen specificity is unknown. The sample belongs to a study of T cells in Graves' hyperthyroidism and ophthalmopathy. V was trimmed by 6 bases and J by 8 bases, leaving 22 bases between them. This CDR3 contains 16 residues. Germline values: CDR1 SGHTA, CDR2 FQGTGA. It was RNA transcripts that yielded the amplified TCR beta CDR3 regions. Using the HTBI primer set, a first-round RT-PCR was run on the TCR CDR3. TCRdb independently ran MiXCR on the multiplex PCR reads; one entry per CDR3 protein. The repertoire includes around 530,000 distinct CDR3 sequences, roughly 18% of them detected once, and approximately 18% sits in the top ten. Findings of the study overall: Prediction of ophthalmopathy progression came a median roughly 7.1 months pre-onset. Blood also showed most of the thyroid clonotypes that were expanded above 0.001.

The material sequenced was blood. This TCR came from a young woman with Graves' ophthalmopathy. V is TRBV7-3 and J is TRBJ1-4; D perhaps matches TRBD1 (5 bases). CDR3 region: CASSSSKGRRDEKLFF. In DNA, the CDR3 is TGTGCCAGCAGTTCCTCCAAAGGTAGAAGGGACGAAAAACTGTTTTTT.